This TCR beta chain was retrieved from a study of blood T cell repertoires in COVID-19. Looking at the study overall: Samples taken during acute and convalescent COVID-19 were collected in the United States, Italy and Spain. From T cells, B-cell-depleted T cells, or PBMCs came the material, which was cDNA or gDNA.

Under the authors' procedure: Reference gene primer amplification gave estimated nucleated cell counts. Repertoires were generated with immunoSEQ multiplex PCR, while TCRdb's copy carries only in-frame clones and drops some. V and J calls and clone size come straight from that table; D and trimming were deduced from the DNA. The repertoire holds approximately 170,000 clones, with about 80% as singletons. The length of the CDR3 is 13 residues. V dropped 3 bases and J dropped 7 bases, with 12 bases sitting between them. The germline CDR1 and CDR2 sequences are ENHRY and SYGVKD. The source material was peripheral blood. V is TRBV10-3 and J is TRBJ1-2; a possible D gene is TRBD1 (5 bases). The receptor comes from a man aged 65 to 79 who had recovered from COVID-19. CDR3 nucleotides: TGTGCCATCAGTGATCGGGGGGACTCTGGCTACACCTTC. It specifies CAISDRGDSGYTF.